This is a list of T cell receptor beta chains from one sample in a study of T cell responses to AZD1222 COVID-19 vaccine. Here immunoSEQ multiplex PCR was the method, and the copy in TCRdb shows in-frame clones only, minus some. The data hold approximately 88,000 clones, with 90% observed a single time. The material sequenced was peripheral blood, taken 28 days after the second AZD1222 dose. All receptors derive from an adult who received the AZD1222 COVID-19 vaccine. Each CDR3 is given with its conserved first and last residue. The order of the fields is clone size, J gene, V gene, D gene, CDR3 DNA, CDR3 protein. D genes are given only for firm matches. Clone sizes are given selectively: once, few, many, or a class where the clone is expanded.

NA | TRBJ1-1 | TRBV2 | TRBD1 | TGTGCCAGCAGTCCCCCCGGACAGGGAATGGCTTTCTTT | CASSPPGQGMAFF
NA | TRBJ1-1 | TRBV15 | NA | TGTGCCACCAGCAGAGAAAAGGGAGGGAGGAACACTGAAGCTTTCTTT | CATSREKGGRNTEAFF
NA | TRBJ1-5 | TRBV5-1 | TRBD1 | TGCGCCAGCAGCTTAGACAGGGCCGGCAATCAGCCCCAGCATTTT | CASSLDRAGNQPQHF
NA | TRBJ1-6 | TRBV30 | NA | TGTGCCTGGAGTGTAAACGGACCAAATAATTCACCCCTCCACTTT | CAWSVNGPNNSPLHF
once | TRBJ2-2 | TRBV3-1/TRBV3-2 | NA | TGTGCCAGCAGCCAAGTAGAGGCCGGGGAGCTGTTTTTT | CASSQVEAGELFF
NA | TRBJ1-2 | TRBV6-5 | NA | TGTGCCAGCAGTTACGCGGGGAACTATGGCTACACCTTC | CASSYAGNYGYTF
NA | TRBJ2-2 | TRBV6-2/TRBV6-3 | NA | TGTGCCAGCAGTTACGGGGGGGCCAGCCGGGAGCTGTTTTTT | CASSYGGASRELFF
NA | TRBJ1-5 | TRBV6-5 | TRBD1 | TGTGCCAGCACCACTACAGGGGTTAGCAATCAGCCCCAGCATTTT | CASTTTGVSNQPQHF
NA | TRBJ2-1 | TRBV11-3 | NA | TGTGCCAGCAGCTTAGGGGGTGTCGGCTACAATGAGCAGTTCTTC | CASSLGGVGYNEQFF
NA | TRBJ2-1 | TRBV12-3/TRBV12-4 | NA | TGTGCCAGCACCTTTAGCAGTTACAATGAGCAGTTCTTC | CASTFSSYNEQFF
NA | TRBJ1-1 | TRBV12-3/TRBV12-4 | NA | TGTGCCAGCAGTTTCTTAGGGGCTGAAGCTTTCTTT | CASSFLGAEAFF
NA | TRBJ1-1 | TRBV19 | NA | TGTGCCAGTAGGCGACAGGCAACCCACTATGGGGAAGCTTTCTTT | CASRRQATHYGEAFF
NA | TRBJ2-7 | TRBV2 | NA | TGTGCCAGCAGTGACGACTACTCCTACGAGCAGTACTTC | CASSDDYSYEQYF
NA | TRBJ2-5 | TRBV28 | NA | TGTGCCAGCAGTTTTGGGCTCCAAGAGACCCAGTACTTC | CASSFGLQETQYF
NA | TRBJ1-4 | TRBV5-1 | TRBD1 | TGCGCCAGCAGCCACGGGACAGGGTGGGGTGAAAAACTGTTTTTT | CASSHGTGWGEKLFF
NA | TRBJ2-3 | TRBV5-1 | NA | TGCGCCAGCAGCCGCGGGACTAGCACAGATACGCAGTATTTT | CASSRGTSTDTQYF
NA | TRBJ2-3 | TRBV29-1 | TRBD2 | TGCAGCGTTGGCCCTAGCGGGGGAGATACGCAGTATTTT | CSVGPSGGDTQYF
NA | TRBJ1-5 | TRBV27 | TRBD1 | TGTGCCAGCAGTCCGCTGACAGGGGGGAAAAATCAGCCCCAGCATTTT | CASSPLTGGKNQPQHF
NA | TRBJ2-1 | TRBV24-1 | NA | TGTGCCACCCCTGCAAGGGGAGACTTCTGCTACAATGAGCAGTTCTTC | CATPARGDFCYNEQFF
few | TRBJ2-3 | TRBV7-9 | TRBD2 | TGTGCCAGCAGCCGAAGCGGGGGGCACACAGATACGCAGTATTTT | CASSRSGGHTDTQYF
NA | TRBJ1-3 | TRBV7-7 | NA | TGTGCTAGCAGCTTCACTGACACCTACCTTGGAAACACCATATATTTT | CASSFTDTYLGNTIYF
once | TRBJ2-7 | TRBV15 | TRBD1 | TGTGCCACCAGCAGAACTACCTCCCGGGACAGGACCTACGAGCAGTACTTC | CATSRTTSRDRTYEQYF
NA | TRBJ1-1 | TRBV28 | TRBD1 | TGTGCCAGCAGTCTACCCTCGGACAGGGGGGCTTTCTTT | CASSLPSDRGAFF
few | TRBJ1-1 | TRBV5-1 | NA | TGCGCCAGCACAGCGAACACTGAAGCTTTCTTT | CASTANTEAFF
NA | TRBJ2-5 | TRBV7-9 | NA | TGTGCCAGCAGCTTAACGCAGGGTTTGTGGGAGACCCAGTACTTC | CASSLTQGLWETQYF
NA | TRBJ2-3 | TRBV28 | TRBD2 | TGTGCCAGCAGTCCCCGGGAGGCAGATACGCAGTATTTT | CASSPREADTQYF
NA | TRBJ1-2 | TRBV19 | TRBD1 | TGTGCCAGTAGACCAGAGGGACGGGGACTGACAGGGGTCTATGGCTACACCTTC | CASRPEGRGLTGVYGYTF
few | TRBJ2-1 | TRBV9 | NA | TGTGCCAGCAGCCCAATGACGGATGAGCAGTTCTTC | CASSPMTDEQFF
NA | TRBJ1-5 | TRBV19 | NA | TGTGCCAGTAGTATCAGGGATAGCAATCAGCCCCAGCATTTT | CASSIRDSNQPQHF
NA | TRBJ2-7 | TRBV25-1 | NA | TGTGCCAGCACAGGGGACTATACTTGGGAGCAGTACTTC | CASTGDYTWEQYF